These 16 T cell receptor beta chains were all obtained from the same sample, sequenced in a study of cytomegalovirus exposure and HLA in healthy donors. PCR involved 60 Vbeta and 13 Jbeta primers. The data were produced by immunoSEQ multiplex PCR, yet TCRdb's version contains in-frame clones alone and is incomplete. The profile shows some 150,000 clones, 75% to 85% of them singletons. The sample consisted of PBMCs. These receptors originate from a woman in her forties or fifties in good health and CMV-seropositive.

The chain combines TRBV25-1 with TRBJ2-5; 10 bases are shared with TRBD1. This CDR3 comprises 16 residues. V was pared by 1 base and J by 7 bases, with 9 bases of the junction left unmatched. The germline CDR1 and CDR2 sequences are MGHDK and SYGVNS. The CDR3 region is CASSEFGQGGPRTQYF. The CDR3 DNA reads as TGTGCCAGCAGTGAATTTGGACAGGGGGGCCCAAGGACCCAGTACTTC.

This clone came up a few times. The CDR3: CASSPNRGGDDVYTF. The CDR3 nucleotides are TGCGCCAGCAGCCCCAACAGGGGGGGTGATGATGTCTACACCTTC. The gene calls are TRBV5-1 and TRBJ1-2; 8 nucleotides agree with TRBD1. Germline CDR1 reads SGHRS; CDR2 reads YFSETQ. V dropped 4 bases and J dropped 10; count of bases not matched to a gene: 15. The CDR3 has 15 amino acids.

This chain links TRBV10-3 with TRBJ2-2, with 7 bases that match TRBD2. Germline CDR1 and CDR2: ENHRY and SYGVKD. The ends lost 3 bases at V and 4 bases at J; junction bases unmatched: 8. The CDR3 extends over 16 amino acids. CDR3 sequence: CAISDPGGGVTGELFF. CDR3 in DNA: TGTGCCATCAGTGACCCTGGTGGGGGGGTCACCGGGGAGCTGTTTTTT.

The chain employs TRBV30 and TRBJ2-1; the D gene is possibly TRBD1 (6 bases). V was pared by 1 base and J by 4 bases, with 8 bases between. The CDR3 consists of 13 residues. Germline CDR1 GTSNPN, CDR2 SVGIG (reference sequence). The CDR3 DNA is TGTGCCTGGAGTGACGGACAGTACAATGAGCAGTTCTTC. Translating gives CAWSDGQYNEQFF.

V usage is TRBV7-2 and J usage is TRBJ2-3; 10 bases agree with TRBD2. V lost 0 bases, J lost 6 bases, and 6 bases stayed unmatched. Germline-derived CDR1 and CDR2 are SGHTA and FQGNSA. The CDR3 totals 16 residues. The chain's CDR3 is CASSLAGTSGDDTQYF. For the CDR3, the DNA is TGTGCCAGCAGCTTAGCGGGAACTAGCGGGGATGATACGCAGTATTTT.

This clone has just a few counts. CDR3: CASSLGDYPTGELFF. The CDR3 DNA is TGCGCCAGCAGCTTGGGGGACTACCCCACCGGGGAGCTGTTTTTT. J is TRBJ2-2 and V is TRBV5-1; 7 bases line up with TRBD2. CDR3 length: 15 amino acids. Germline V gene sequence: CDR1 SGHRS, CDR2 YFSETQ. V gave up 0 bases and J gave up 4 bases; unmatched junction bases: 3.

The gene calls are TRBV18 and TRBJ1-5; tentatively, D is TRBD1 (5 bases). V dropped 1 base and J dropped 0 bases, with 7 bases sitting between them. The CDR3 totals 15 residues. Germline loops: CDR1 KGHSH, CDR2 LQKENI. CDR3 coding DNA: TGTGCCAGCTCACCACGGGGGGGTAGCAATCAGCCCCAGCATTTT. This gives the protein CASSPRGGSNQPQHF.

The rearrangement uses TRBV28 and TRBJ2-1, with TRBD2 identical over 11 bases. Trimming at V came to 7 bases and at J to 5 bases, leaving 7 bases not matched to a gene. The V gene's germline CDR1 is MDHEN and CDR2 SYDVKM. The CDR3 has 15 residues. Here the CDR3 reads CASIPRLAGNNEQFF. As DNA, the CDR3 is TGTGCCAGCATCCCCCGACTAGCGGGGAACAATGAGCAGTTCTTC.

The chain joins TRBV9 to TRBJ1-5; 7 bases fit TRBD1. With 3 bases clipped from V and 5 bases from J, the junction kept 5 bases outside the gene matches. Per the germline V gene, CDR1 is SGDLS and CDR2 is YYNGEE. CDR3 length equals 14 residues. The CDR3 DNA sequence: TGTGCCAGCAGCGGGACAGGTTTCGATCAGCCCCAGCATTTT. This translates into CASSGTGFDQPQHF.

The chain links TRBV19 to TRBJ1-2; TRBD1 is a possible D gene (5 bases). Germline V lookup: CDR1 LNHDA, CDR2 SQIVND (reference sequence). The CDR3 length is 17 residues. The V end was cut by 5 bases, the J end by 1 base, with 20 bases between. Here the CDR3 DNA reads TGTGCCAGTAGTCTTTTCGTGGGGGACTCCCTTAACTATGGCTACACCTTC. This translates into CASSLFVGDSLNYGYTF.

This chain uses TRBV6-5 with TRBJ1-3, with TRBD1 matching over 7 bases. CDR3 length equals 12 residues. Germline lookup yields CDR1 MNHEY and CDR2 SVGAGI. V gave up 5 bases and J gave up 12 bases; unmatched junction bases: 7. The CDR3 DNA is TGTGCCAGCAGTCGCCCCAGGGGGAACATATATTTT. Its protein is CASSRPRGNIYF.

This chain connects TRBV6-6 to TRBJ2-3, with D possibly matching TRBD2 (6 bases). The CDR3 covers 15 residues. V was pared by 7 bases and J by 0 bases, with 14 bases between. Looked up from germline, CDR1 is MNHNY and CDR2 is SVGAGI (reference sequence). The CDR3 nucleotides read TGTGCCAGCACCCACGGGGCGGGGAGCACAGATACGCAGTATTTT. Protein product: CASTHGAGSTDTQYF.

This chain uses TRBV29-1 with TRBJ1-1; no definite D call. The CDR3 has 12 residues. The V end was cut by 6 bases, the J end by 5 bases, with 13 bases between. Germline CDR1 and CDR2: SQVTM and ANQGSEA. The CDR3 reads CSVTRVGTEAFF. The CDR3, as DNA: TGCAGCGTGACTAGGGTGGGGACTGAAGCTTTCTTT.

In this sample, this clone turned up once. The chain carries TRBV29-1 and TRBJ1-2, with D uncertain. Germline V lookup: CDR1 SQVTM, CDR2 ANQGSEA. This CDR3 is 13 amino acids long. V shed 4 bases and J shed 3 bases, with 12 bases lying between them. CDR3 nucleotides: TGCAGCGTTGTCGGAGGTCCCTACTATGGCTACACCTTC. Protein sequence: CSVVGGPYYGYTF.

The rearrangement joins TRBV7-3 to TRBJ1-1; 7 bases map to TRBD1. V lost 4 bases to trimming and J lost 0 bases; unmatched junction nucleotides: 8. The germline V gene has CDR1 SGHTA and CDR2 FQGTGA. CDR3 length equals 16 residues. The CDR3 region is CASSSSPGQMNTEAFF. CDR3 in DNA: TGTGCCAGCAGCTCCTCCCCGGGACAGATGAACACTGAAGCTTTCTTT.

About this clone itself: This same CDR3 is encoded by further DNA sequences in the sample. CDR3 sequence: CASSPQGNSYEQYF. DNA for the CDR3: TGCGCCAGCAGCCCACAGGGGAATTCCTACGAGCAGTACTTC. The V gene is TRBV5-1, the J gene TRBJ2-7; 7 nucleotides line up with TRBD1. Germline CDR1 SGHRS, CDR2 YFSETQ. V trimming: 4 bases; J trimming: 1 base; junction bases outside the gene matches: 5. This CDR3 region has 14 residues.